The sequence of this T cell receptor beta chain was determined in a study of identical twins. This clonotype was seen only a few times. This CDR3 has 13 residues. Trimming stripped 0 bases from V and 0 bases from J, with 4 bases between. Per the germline V gene, CDR1 is SGDLS and CDR2 is YYNGEE. TCRdb ran MiXCR on the 5' RACE reads and lists one entry per CDR3 protein. The repertoire holds 200,000 to 250,000 distinct CDR3 sequences, with 7.5% as singletons. The data were also submitted as part of a second study, on yellow fever vaccine responses in identical twins.

Sequenced sample: CD8+ T cells sorted from blood. J is TRBJ2-7 and V is TRBV9; no clear D gene. This clonotype was obtained from a woman between 18 and 30 years old in good health. CDR3 sequence (DNA): TGTGCCAGCAGCGTAGGCGGCTCCTACGAGCAGTACTTC. It specifies CASSVGGSYEQYF.